The 30 T cell receptor beta chains presented below share a single source sample, sequenced in a study of T cell responses to AZD1222 COVID-19 vaccine. Generated by immunoSEQ multiplex PCR, the TCRdb table keeps only in-frame clones and is missing some. Of some 150,000 clones listed, roughly 89% are singletons. The sequenced sample was peripheral blood, obtained on day 0 of AZD1222 vaccination. All receptors derive from an adult in good health.

The chain uses TRBV6-2 or TRBV6-3 and TRBJ2-1; unclear D gene. This CDR3 region has 16 residues. Germline CDR1 is MNHEY and CDR2 is SVGEGT. The germline V and J ends were trimmed by 6 bases and 5 bases, with 20 bases remaining between them. The CDR3 loop reads CASSKTVTLKDNEQFF. The CDR3 bases are TGTGCCAGCAGCAAAACAGTTACCCTTAAGGACAATGAGCAGTTCTTC.

This clone was recorded only once. The chain links TRBV28 to TRBJ2-4; 8 nucleotides align to TRBD1. This CDR3 spans 19 amino acids. Germline CDR1 MDHEN, CDR2 SYDVKM. Germline trimming cut 3 bases from V and 1 base from J; bases unmatched to any gene: 14. The CDR3 sequence: CASSFYRPDRGFAKNIQYF. CDR3 in DNA: TGTGCCAGCAGTTTTTACCGCCCTGACAGGGGATTTGCCAAAAACATTCAGTACTTC.

This clone was seen more than once but under ten times. The V gene is TRBV19, the J gene TRBJ2-2, with TRBD2 matching 8 bases. The CDR3 is made up of 18 amino acids. Germline CDR1 and CDR2: LNHDA and SQIVND (reference sequence). The V segment lost 8 bases and the J segment 6 bases; nucleotides outside the gene matches: 20. This CDR3 is CASSGPKGLAWDSGELFF. CDR3 bases: TGTGCCAGTTCAGGTCCAAAAGGACTAGCTTGGGATTCCGGGGAGCTGTTTTTT.

This chain uses TRBV7-2 with TRBJ2-1; 13 bases align to TRBD2. J gave up 4 bases and V 4 bases, and 13 bases lay outside the gene matches. The CDR3 extends over 19 amino acids. Germline values: CDR1 SGHTA, CDR2 FQGNSA. The CDR3 coding sequence is TGTGCCAGCAGCTCAAACTTCGGACTAGCGGGAGTTATGTACAATGAGCAGTTCTTC. Translating it yields CASSSNFGLAGVMYNEQFF.

By its share, this clone is medium-sized. This CDR3 is also generated by other DNA sequences in the sample. V usage is TRBV2 and J usage is TRBJ2-1; no reliable D call. Trimming took off 11 bases at V and 0 bases at J, with 11 bases between the two ends. This CDR3 contains 13 residues. Germline V gene data show CDR1 as SNHLY and CDR2 as FYNNEI. The CDR3 nucleotides are TGTGCCTCCGGGTTGGCCTCCTACAATGAGCAGTTCTTC. As protein: CASGLASYNEQFF.

The rearrangement joins TRBV9 to TRBJ1-2; D may be TRBD1 (5 bases). This CDR3 has 14 residues. The germline V and J ends were trimmed by 2 bases and 4 bases, with 12 bases remaining between them. Per germline, CDR1 SGDLS and CDR2 YYNGEE. The CDR3 protein is CASSVGLGTYGYTF. CDR3 sequence (DNA): TGTGCCAGCAGCGTCGGTCTAGGGACCTATGGCTACACCTTC.

The chain combines TRBV6-5 with TRBJ1-1; 7 bases fit TRBD1. The germline gives CDR1 MNHEY, CDR2 SVGAGI. After removal of 6 bases from V and 0 bases from J, the junction contained 4 bases not matched to a gene. The CDR3 spans 14 residues. CDR3 protein: CASREGQMNTEAFF. Here the CDR3 DNA reads TGTGCCAGCAGGGAGGGACAGATGAACACTGAAGCTTTCTTT.

The chain couples TRBV27 to TRBJ2-7; TRBD2 aligns across 7 bases. V was clipped by 5 bases and J by 2 bases; unmatched bases: 15. Germline values: CDR1 MNHEY, CDR2 SMNVEV (reference sequence). The CDR3 sequence is 17 residues long. In DNA form, the CDR3 reads TGTGCCAGCAGTACCGGGTTCTATAGCGGGCGCACCTACGAGCAGTACTTC. Its protein is CASSTGFYSGRTYEQYF.

V gene TRBV6-6 combines with J gene TRBJ1-1, with a possible D match to TRBD1 (5 bases). Germline values: CDR1 MNHNY, CDR2 SVGAGI (reference sequence). Trimming left V 0 bases short and J 2 bases short, with 13 bases between. The CDR3 totals 16 residues. The CDR3 protein is CASSYSGRTDNTEAFF. CDR3 bases: TGTGCCAGCAGTTACTCGGGGCGGACTGATAACACTGAAGCTTTCTTT.

This chain connects TRBV5-6 to TRBJ2-3; 10 positions match TRBD2. The CDR3 spans 18 residues. The germline gives CDR1 SGHDT, CDR2 YYEEEE. Trimming took 2 bases from V and 4 from J; bases not matched to a gene: 13. Here the CDR3 reads CASSFYSAGGPIADTQYF. CDR3 DNA: TGTGCCAGCAGCTTCTATTCAGCGGGAGGGCCTATTGCAGATACGCAGTATTTT.

The chain carries TRBV6-5 and TRBJ2-2; no definite D call. The germline gives CDR1 MNHEY, CDR2 SVGAGI. The CDR3 loop spans 15 amino acids. Trimming left V 4 bases short and J 3 bases short, with 12 bases between. The chain's CDR3 is CASSFSNRDTGELFF. CDR3 DNA: TGTGCCAGCAGTTTCTCAAACAGAGACACCGGGGAGCTGTTTTTT.

The chain uses TRBV7-2 and TRBJ2-5; maybe TRBD2 (7 bases). The CDR3 extends over 16 amino acids. Germline V gene sequence: CDR1 SGHTA, CDR2 FQGNSA. Trimming took 5 bases from V and 5 from J, leaving 21 bases between them. CDR3 coding DNA: TGTGCCAGCAGCCCTGCTAACGGGGGAGGGGGTGAGACCCAGTACTTC. Its translation is CASSPANGGGGETQYF.

Only one count was recorded for this clone. This sequence joins TRBV6-2 or TRBV6-3 and TRBJ1-5, with D perhaps matching TRBD1 (5 bases). Germline lookup yields CDR1 MNHEY and CDR2 SVGEGT. This CDR3 region has 18 residues. The germline V and J ends were trimmed by 4 bases and 0 bases, with 19 bases remaining between them. The CDR3 nucleotides are TGTGCCAGCAGTTTCTCTCCCTCAGGGACGGATAGCAATCAGCCCCAGCATTTT. Residues: CASSFSPSGTDSNQPQHF.

The chain employs TRBV5-1 and TRBJ1-1, with D possibly TRBD1 on 5 matching bases. Germline V CDR1 and CDR2: SGHRS, YFSETQ. V was trimmed by 4 bases and J by 11 bases, leaving 18 bases between them. The CDR3 is made up of 13 amino acids. The CDR3 DNA reads TGCGCCAGCAGCGCTGCGGGGACTTTGAGGGCTTTCTTT. It is translated as CASSAAGTLRAFF. Combining the CDR3 with reference TRBV5-1 and TRBJ1-1 gives the whole variable domain KAGVTQTPRYLIKTRGQQVTLSCSPISGHRSVSWYQQTPGQGLQFLFEYFSETQRNKGNFPGRFSGRQFSNSRSEMNVSTLELGDSALYLCASSAAGTLRAFFGQGTRLTVV.

This clone turned up a few times. The chain links TRBV15 to TRBJ2-2, with 8 bases lining up with TRBD1. CDR3 size: 15 residues. Germline V CDR1 and CDR2: LNHNV, YYDKDF (reference sequence). V lost 3 bases to trimming and J lost 7 bases; unmatched junction nucleotides: 7. Here the CDR3 reads CATSRPQGAIGELFF. The CDR3 DNA reads TGTGCCACCAGCAGGCCCCAGGGGGCTATCGGGGAGCTGTTTTTT.

The chain has TRBV6-2 or TRBV6-3 and TRBJ1-5; D gene unclear. CDR1 is MNHEY, CDR2 SVGEGT, per germline. The CDR3 is made up of 15 amino acids. V shed 2 bases and J shed 7 bases, with 15 bases lying between them. CDR3 region: CASSYLRGSGQPQHF. The CDR3 nucleotides read TGTGCCAGCAGTTACCTCCGTGGTTCTGGGCAGCCCCAGCATTTT.

The genes are TRBV7-3 and TRBJ2-3; D not resolved. Trimming pared 3 bases from V and 1 base from J, leaving 11 bases between. Looked up from germline, CDR1 is SGHTA and CDR2 is FQGTGA. The CDR3 has 15 amino acids. The CDR3 region is CASSFGLTRTDTQYF. The CDR3 DNA is TGTGCCAGCAGCTTTGGGCTGACTCGCACAGATACGCAGTATTTT. Complete variable domain (other parts from reference TRBV7-3 and TRBJ2-3): GAGVSQTPSNKVTEKGKYVELRCDPISGHTALYWYRQSLGQGPEFLIYFQGTGAADDSGLPNDRFFAVRPEGSVSTLKIQRTERGDSAVYLCASSFGLTRTDTQYFGPGTRLTVL.

The rearrangement uses TRBV4-2 and TRBJ2-6, with TRBD2 identical over 11 bases. V shed 8 bases and J 3 bases; nucleotides not matched to a gene: 6. Germline V gene sequence: CDR1 LGHNA, CDR2 YNFKEQ. This CDR3 comprises 16 residues. This chain's CDR3 is CASQLAGGSGANVLTF. The CDR3, as DNA: TGTGCCAGCCAGCTAGCGGGAGGTAGTGGGGCCAACGTCCTGACTTTC.

This chain uses TRBV24-1 with TRBJ1-2; 8 nucleotides line up with TRBD1. Germline assignment: CDR1 KGHDR and CDR2 SFDVKD. CDR3 length: 16 residues. J lost 2 bases, V lost 5 bases, and 9 bases had no gene match. The chain's CDR3 is CATSATSGTGNYGYTF. The DNA for the CDR3 is TGTGCCACCAGTGCTACTAGCGGGACAGGCAACTATGGCTACACCTTC.

The rearrangement links TRBV18 to TRBJ1-5, with D tentatively TRBD1 (5 bases). Germline V gives CDR1 KGHSH, CDR2 LQKENI. The CDR3 is made up of 15 amino acids. V shed 3 bases and J shed 6 bases, with 15 bases lying between them. In DNA form, the CDR3 reads TGTGCCAGCTCACCGGGGGGAGGGAAGGTTCAGCCCCAGCATTTT. Amino acid sequence: CASSPGGGKVQPQHF. The entire variable domain, with the rest obtained from reference TRBV18 and TRBJ1-5, is as follows: NAGVMQNPRHLVRRRGQEARLRCSPMKGHSHVYWYRQLPEEGLKFMVYLQKENIIDESGMPKERFSAEFPKEGPSILRIQQVVRGDSAAYFCASSPGGGKVQPQHFGDGTRLSIL.

The chain combines TRBV19 with TRBJ2-3; D could derive from TRBD1 or TRBD2 (5 bases each). Germline loops: CDR1 LNHDA, CDR2 SQIVND (reference sequence). The CDR3 contains 15 residues. With 5 bases removed from V and 2 bases from J, the gap between germline ends came to 14 bases. The CDR3 spells CASSLPGTVTDTQYF. CDR3 coding DNA: TGTGCCAGTAGTCTCCCCGGGACCGTCACAGATACGCAGTATTTT.

The chain recombines TRBV10-2 with TRBJ2-1, with D tentatively TRBD2 (6 bases). Trimming took 7 bases from V and 0 from J, leaving 28 bases between them. Germline CDR1 reads WSHSY; CDR2 reads SAAADI. The CDR3 is 20 amino acids. CDR3 loop: CASTDQRDFSGRGSYNEQFF. The CDR3 DNA reads as TGCGCCAGCACTGACCAACGGGACTTCTCGGGAAGGGGCTCCTACAATGAGCAGTTCTTC.

This clone was seen only a few times. Other DNA sequences from this sample encode an identical CDR3 as well. The chain joins TRBV3-1 (or the pseudogene TRBV3-2) to TRBJ1-1; D remains unclear. Germline V gene data show CDR1 as LGHDT and CDR2 as YNNKEL (reference sequence). The CDR3 contains 15 residues. Trimming removed 1 base at V and 4 bases at J, with 13 bases between. The CDR3 DNA sequence: TGTGCCAGCAGCCAAGGTATAATGGCGAGCACTGAAGCTTTCTTT. It specifies CASSQGIMASTEAFF.

The genes are TRBV30 and TRBJ1-4; the D gene is possibly TRBD1 (6 bases). Germline lookup yields CDR1 GTSNPN and CDR2 SVGIG (reference sequence). Deletions cut 4 bases from V and 7 bases from J, with 13 bases between. The CDR3 totals 13 residues. CDR3 nucleotides: TGTGCCTGGAACAGGGTTTTGGGTGAAAAACTGTTTTTT. Protein: CAWNRVLGEKLFF.

The V call is TRBV13, the J call TRBJ2-1; TRBD1 or TRBD2 may be the D gene (5 bases each). The V and J ends lost 5 bases and 6 bases respectively, with 14 bases between them. Germline CDR1 reads PRHDT; CDR2 reads FYEKMQ (reference sequence). The CDR3 contains 14 residues. Here the CDR3 reads CASSPGRTGNEQFF. CDR3 sequence (DNA): TGTGCCAGCAGCCCGGGACGGACGGGCAATGAGCAGTTCTTC. The full variable domain, with the rest looked up from reference TRBV13 and TRBJ2-1, is AAGVIQSPRHLIKEKRETATLKCYPIPRHDTVYWYQQGPGQDPQFLISFYEKMQSDKGSIPDRFSAQQFSDYHSELNMSSLELGDSALYFCASSPGRTGNEQFFGPGTRLTVL.

The chain employs TRBV4-1 and TRBJ1-6; D is ambiguous. The CDR3 is 17 amino acids. The germline V gene encodes CDR1 MGHRA and CDR2 YSYEKL. Trimming left V 0 bases short and J 7 bases short, with 16 bases between. CDR3 nucleotide sequence: TGCGCCAGCAGCCAAGAACCAGAACCAGGATGGAATTCACCCCTCCACTTT. Protein: CASSQEPEPGWNSPLHF.

This chain uses TRBV9 with TRBJ1-5; 7 positions match TRBD1. Germline CDR1 is SGDLS and CDR2 is YYNGEE. CDR3 length: 16 residues. Trimming took 4 bases from V and 4 from J; bases not matched to a gene: 11. The chain's CDR3 is CASSPEGDSTNQPQHF. The CDR3 nucleotides are TGTGCCAGCAGCCCGGAAGGGGACAGCACAAATCAGCCCCAGCATTTT.

The chain couples TRBV4-1 to TRBJ1-2, with 8 bases aligning to TRBD1. The CDR3 has 15 amino acids. The germline CDR1 and CDR2 sequences are MGHRA and YSYEKL. V gave up 3 bases and J gave up 8 bases; unmatched junction bases: 11. The CDR3 nucleotides read TGCGCCAGCAGCCAGCACGGACAGGGACTGGAGGGCTACACCTTC. Translation gives CASSQHGQGLEGYTF.

This chain joins TRBV2 and TRBJ2-7; D is possibly TRBD1 (6 bases). V was pared by 4 bases and J by 2 bases, with 9 bases between. The CDR3 has 13 amino acids. The V gene's germline CDR1 is SNHLY and CDR2 FYNNEI. CDR3 sequence: CASSGQVAYEQYF. Written as DNA, the CDR3 is TGTGCCAGCAGTGGACAGGTGGCCTACGAGCAGTACTTC.

CDR3 region: CASSPGQGAGSSYEQYF. For the CDR3, the DNA is TGTGCCAGTAGTCCGGGACAGGGGGCGGGAAGCTCCTACGAGCAGTACTTC. This chain links TRBV19 with TRBJ2-7, with 12 bases aligning to TRBD1. V lost 5 bases, J lost 0 bases, and 8 bases stayed unmatched. CDR3 size: 17 residues. Germline V gene lookup returns CDR1 LNHDA and CDR2 SQIVND (reference sequence). Combining the CDR3 with reference TRBV19 and TRBJ2-7 gives the whole variable domain DGGITQSPKYLFRKEGQNVTLSCEQNLNHDAMYWYRQDPGQGLRLIYYSQIVNDFQKGDIAEGYSVSREKKESFPLTVTSAQKNPTAFYLCASSPGQGAGSSYEQYFGPGTRLTVT.